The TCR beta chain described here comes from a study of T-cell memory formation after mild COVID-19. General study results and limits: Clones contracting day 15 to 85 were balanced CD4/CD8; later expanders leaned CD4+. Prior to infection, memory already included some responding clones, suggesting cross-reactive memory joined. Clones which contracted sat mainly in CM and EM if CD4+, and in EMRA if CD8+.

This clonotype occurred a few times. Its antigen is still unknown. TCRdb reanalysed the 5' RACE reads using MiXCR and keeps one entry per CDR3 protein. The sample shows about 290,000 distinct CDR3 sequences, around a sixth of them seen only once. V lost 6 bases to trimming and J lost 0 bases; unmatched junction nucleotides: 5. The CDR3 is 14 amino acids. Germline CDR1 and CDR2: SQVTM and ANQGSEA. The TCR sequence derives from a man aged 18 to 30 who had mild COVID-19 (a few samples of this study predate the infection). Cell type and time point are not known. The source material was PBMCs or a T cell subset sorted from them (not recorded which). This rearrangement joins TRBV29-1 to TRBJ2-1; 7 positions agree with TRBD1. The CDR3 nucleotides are TGCAGCGTAGAGGGACAGTACTCCTACAATGAGCAGTTCTTC. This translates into CSVEGQYSYNEQFF.